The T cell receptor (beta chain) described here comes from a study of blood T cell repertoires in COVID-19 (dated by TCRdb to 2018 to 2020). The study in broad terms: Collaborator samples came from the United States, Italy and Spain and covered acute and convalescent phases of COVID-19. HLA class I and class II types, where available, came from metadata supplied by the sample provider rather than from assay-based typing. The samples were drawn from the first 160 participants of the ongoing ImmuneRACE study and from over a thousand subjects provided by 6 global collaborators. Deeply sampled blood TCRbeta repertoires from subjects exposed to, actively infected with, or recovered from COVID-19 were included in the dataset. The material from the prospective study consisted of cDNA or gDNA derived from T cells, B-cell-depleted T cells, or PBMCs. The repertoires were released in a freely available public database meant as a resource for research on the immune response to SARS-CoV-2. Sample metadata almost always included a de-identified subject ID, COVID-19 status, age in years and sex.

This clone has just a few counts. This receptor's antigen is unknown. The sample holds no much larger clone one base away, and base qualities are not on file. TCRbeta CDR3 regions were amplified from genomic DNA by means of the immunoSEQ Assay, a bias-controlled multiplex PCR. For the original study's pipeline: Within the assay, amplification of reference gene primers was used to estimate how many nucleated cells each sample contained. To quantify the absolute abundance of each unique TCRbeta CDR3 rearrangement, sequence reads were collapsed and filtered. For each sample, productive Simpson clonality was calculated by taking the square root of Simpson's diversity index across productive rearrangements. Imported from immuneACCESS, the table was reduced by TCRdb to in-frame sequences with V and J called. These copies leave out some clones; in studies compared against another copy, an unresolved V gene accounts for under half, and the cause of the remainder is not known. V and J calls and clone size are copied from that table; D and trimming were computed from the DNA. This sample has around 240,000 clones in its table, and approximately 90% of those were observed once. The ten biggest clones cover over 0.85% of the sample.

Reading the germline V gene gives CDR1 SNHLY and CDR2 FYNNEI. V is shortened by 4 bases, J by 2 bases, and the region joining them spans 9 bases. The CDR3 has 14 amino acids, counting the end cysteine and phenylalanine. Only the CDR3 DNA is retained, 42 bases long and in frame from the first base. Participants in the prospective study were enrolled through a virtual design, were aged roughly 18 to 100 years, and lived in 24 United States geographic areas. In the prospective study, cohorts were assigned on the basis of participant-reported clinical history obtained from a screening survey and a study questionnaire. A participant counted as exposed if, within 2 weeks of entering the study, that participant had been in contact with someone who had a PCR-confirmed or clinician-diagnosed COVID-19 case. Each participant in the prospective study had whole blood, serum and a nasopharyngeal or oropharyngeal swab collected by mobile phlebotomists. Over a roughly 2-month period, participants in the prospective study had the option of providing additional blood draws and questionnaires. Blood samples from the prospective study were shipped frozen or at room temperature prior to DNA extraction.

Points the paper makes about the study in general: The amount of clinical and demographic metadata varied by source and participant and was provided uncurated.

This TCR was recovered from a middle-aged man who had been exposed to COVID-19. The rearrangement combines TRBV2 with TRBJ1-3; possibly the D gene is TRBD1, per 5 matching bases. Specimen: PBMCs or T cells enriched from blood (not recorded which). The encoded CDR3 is CASSVTVAGNTIYF. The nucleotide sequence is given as TGTGCCAGCAGTGTGACAGTGGCTGGAAACACCATATATTTT.